This TCR beta chain was profiled in a study of blood T cells in healthy people across ages. General study points: Naive T cell percentage and TCR beta diversity correlated strongly.

Germline V lookup: CDR1 LGHDT, CDR2 YNNKEL (reference sequence). This CDR3 has 14 amino acids. A second about 6 to 12 cycle PCR used barcoded and J-beta primers. At least 2.5 million CDR3-containing paired-end reads were obtained per sample. TCRdb reanalysed the 5' RACE reads using MiXCR and keeps one entry per CDR3 protein. The table includes approximately 940,000 distinct CDR3 sequences, around 46% detected once. With regard to this clonotype: Its antigen is undetermined. At one end, the junction sequence differs from germline, possibly due to a read error.

Isolating PBMCs gave at least 7 million of these cells per sample. This TCR was recovered from a man aged 30 to 45 in good health. The sample consisted of blood. The chain recombines TRBV3-1 with TRBJ1-1; TRBD1 is a possible D gene (5 bases). CDR3 sequence: CASTRTRRNTKAFF. The CDR3 nucleotides are TGTGCCAGCACGAGGACAAGGAGGAACACTAAAGCTTTCTTT.